This entry lists 7 T cell receptor beta chains sequenced from one sample in a study of T cell responses to AZD1222 COVID-19 vaccine. Only in-frame clones appear in the TCRdb table, and some are missing; sequencing was by immunoSEQ multiplex PCR. The sample shows 100,000 or so clones, 65% to 90% of them seen only once. Sequences were derived from peripheral blood, sampled on day 0 of AZD1222 vaccination. The source is an adult in good health.

Only one count was recorded for this clone. This rearrangement joins TRBV7-9 to TRBJ2-2; TRBD2 aligns across 7 bases. Unmatched junction bases numbered 17, after V lost 5 bases and J lost 5 bases. This CDR3 is 18 amino acids long. Germline CDR1 SEHNR, CDR2 FQNEAQ (reference sequence). The CDR3 DNA reads TGTGCCAGCAGCGACACTCGCGGGGGTGATAGGTGGACCGGGGAGCTGTTTTTT. It is translated as CASSDTRGGDRWTGELFF.

The chain is built from TRBV12-3 or TRBV12-4 and TRBJ2-4; no clear D. This CDR3 is built from 13 residues. The V end lost 8 bases, the J end lost 8 bases, and 16 bases lay between the germline ends. Here the CDR3 reads CASGKEFWDIQYF. The CDR3 DNA is TGTGCCAGCGGAAAGGAATTTTGGGACATTCAGTACTTC.

This chain links TRBV5-6 with TRBJ1-1; a weak D match, TRBD1 (6 bases). In germline, CDR1 is SGHDT, CDR2 YYEEEE. Trimming pared 4 bases from V and 0 bases from J, leaving 19 bases between. The CDR3 has 17 amino acids. The CDR3 coding sequence is TGTGCCAGCAGCCTAAACCCAATCACAGGGATGAACACTGAAGCTTTCTTT. This encodes CASSLNPITGMNTEAFF.

The CDR3 coding sequence is TGTGCCAGCAGAGGGGAGCGAGCCTACGAGCAGTACTTC. This encodes CASRGERAYEQYF. The rearrangement links TRBV7-9 to TRBJ2-7, with D possibly being TRBD1 or TRBD2 (5 bases each). The CDR3 has 13 residues. Germline CDR1 SEHNR, CDR2 FQNEAQ (reference sequence). The V end lost 6 bases, the J end lost 2 bases, and 11 bases lay between the germline ends.

The genes are TRBV2 and TRBJ1-2, with D tentatively TRBD1 (5 bases). The CDR3 length is 14 residues. Germline CDR1 reads SNHLY; CDR2 reads FYNNEI. Trimming removed 8 bases from V and 6 bases from J, with 19 bases in between. The CDR3 loop reads CASEVRTGGHGYTF. CDR3 in DNA: TGTGCCAGCGAAGTTAGAACAGGCGGACATGGCTACACCTTC.

CDR3 bases: TGTGCCAGCAGCTTCAGCGGGGGAGGTCAGCCCCAGCATTTT. Translation gives CASSFSGGGQPQHF. The chain joins TRBV5-6 to TRBJ1-5; the D gene is possibly TRBD1 (5 bases). There are 14 residues in the CDR3. The ends were cut back, 2 bases at V and 6 bases at J, with 12 bases in the middle. In germline, CDR1 is SGHDT, CDR2 YYEEEE.

The chain carries TRBV29-1 and TRBJ2-7, with 10 nucleotides matching TRBD1. Germline trimming cut 7 bases from V and 0 bases from J; bases unmatched to any gene: 6. Germline values: CDR1 SQVTM, CDR2 ANQGSEA. This CDR3 comprises 14 residues. The CDR3 spells CSETRDRGSYEQYF. CDR3 bases: TGCAGCGAGACTAGGGACAGGGGCTCCTACGAGCAGTACTTC.